This T cell receptor beta chain derives from a study of cytomegalovirus exposure and HLA in healthy donors. Study-wide points: A further, later analysis showed that HLA-associated TCR beta chains (compared with equally common others) were more clonally expanded. Segments of the TCR beta V type were, in most cases, productive about 87% or about 30% of the time in an earlier analysis.

In the case of this clone: The antigen remains undetermined. Sequence at one end of the junction differs from germline and may be a read error.

CDR1 is SSHAT, CDR2 FNYEAQ, per germline (reference sequence). The CDR3 extends over 13 amino acids. Primers: 60 Vbeta forward and 13 Jbeta reverse. Using immunoSEQ multiplex PCR, the repertoire was profiled, and TCRdb retains in-frame clones only, with some absent. The table lists roughly 150,000 clones, approximately 80% of them singletons. The sequenced sample was PBMCs. This rearrangement joins TRBV7-7 to TRBJ1-4; D is undetermined. The TCR comes from a woman between 35 and 50 years old in good health and CMV-seronegative. The CDR3 protein is CASSLESGEKLFF. Here the CDR3 DNA reads TGTGCTAGCAGCTTAGAGTCCGGTGAAAAACTGTTTTTT.